This is a list of T cell receptor beta chains from one sample in a study of blood T cell repertoires in COVID-19. The method was immunoSEQ multiplex PCR; TCRdb's version includes in-frame clones alone and lacks a portion of them. The sample yields roughly 14,000 clones, 90% seen once. What was sequenced was peripheral blood. All receptors come from a human donor in a cohort sampled during active COVID-19. Each CDR3 is given with its conserved first and last residue. D genes are given only for firm matches. Clone sizes are given selectively: once, few, many, or a class where the clone is expanded.

V gene: TRBV29-1
J gene: TRBJ1-2
clone size: NA
D gene: NA
CDR3 DNA: TGCAGCGCCCAAATGGGGGCAGGGGGCTACACCTTC
CDR3 protein: CSAQMGAGGYTF

V gene: TRBV24-1
J gene: TRBJ2-3
clone size: NA
D gene: NA
CDR3 DNA: TGTGCCACCAGTGATCCGAGACTCTTCACAGATACGCAGTATTTT
CDR3 protein: CATSDPRLFTDTQYF

V gene: TRBV5-1
J gene: TRBJ2-2
clone size: once
D gene: TRBD2
CDR3 DNA: TGCGCCAGCAGCTTGCCGCTAGCGGGAAACACCGGGGAGCTGTTTTTT
CDR3 protein: CASSLPLAGNTGELFF

V gene: TRBV9
J gene: TRBJ2-5
clone size: NA
D gene: TRBD1
CDR3 DNA: TGTGCCAGCAGCGTCAACAGGGGCGGGTTCCAAGAGACCCAGTACTTC
CDR3 protein: CASSVNRGGFQETQYF

V gene: TRBV6-2/TRBV6-3
J gene: TRBJ1-5
clone size: NA
D gene: NA
CDR3 DNA: TGTGCCAGCAGTCGACAGCTAGAGAATCAGCCCCAGCATTTT
CDR3 protein: CASSRQLENQPQHF

V gene: TRBV11-2
J gene: TRBJ1-2
clone size: NA
D gene: NA
CDR3 DNA: TGTGCCAGCAGCCGGAGACAGTATGGCTACACCTTC
CDR3 protein: CASSRRQYGYTF

V gene: TRBV19
J gene: TRBJ1-2
clone size: NA
D gene: TRBD1
CDR3 DNA: TGTGCCAGTAGTATTCAATGGACAGGGGAGGATGGCTACACCTTC
CDR3 protein: CASSIQWTGEDGYTF

V gene: TRBV30
J gene: TRBJ1-4
clone size: NA
D gene: TRBD1
CDR3 DNA: TGTGCCTGGAGCCGAACAGGGGGCTTCAATGAAAAACTGTTTTTT
CDR3 protein: CAWSRTGGFNEKLFF

V gene: TRBV7-8
J gene: TRBJ2-1
clone size: NA
D gene: TRBD2
CDR3 DNA: TGTGCCAGCAGCTTAGTCGAACTAGCGGGAAACAATGAGCAGTTCTTC
CDR3 protein: CASSLVELAGNNEQFF

V gene: TRBV6-5
J gene: TRBJ2-3
clone size: NA
D gene: NA
CDR3 DNA: TGTGCCAGCAGCTCGGGACTGCCTAGCACAGATACGCAGTATTTT
CDR3 protein: CASSSGLPSTDTQYF

V gene: TRBV3-1/TRBV3-2
J gene: TRBJ2-3
clone size: NA
D gene: NA
CDR3 DNA: TGTGCCAGCAGCCTCACCGTACTAGGAACAGATACGCAGTATTTT
CDR3 protein: CASSLTVLGTDTQYF

V gene: TRBV7-2
J gene: TRBJ2-3
clone size: NA
D gene: TRBD2
CDR3 DNA: TGTGCCAGCAGCCCTACCATCTTTAGCGGGGGGGTAGATACGCAGTATTTT
CDR3 protein: CASSPTIFSGGVDTQYF

V gene: TRBV5-1
J gene: TRBJ2-7
clone size: NA
D gene: TRBD1
CDR3 DNA: TGCGCCAGCAGCTTGGACGGGACAGGGACCTACGAGCAGTACTTC
CDR3 protein: CASSLDGTGTYEQYF

V gene: TRBV3-1/TRBV3-2
J gene: TRBJ2-1
clone size: NA
D gene: TRBD2
CDR3 DNA: TGTGCCAGCAGCCAGGCGGGGGGGACTAGACCCGACAATGAGCAGTTCTTC
CDR3 protein: CASSQAGGTRPDNEQFF

V gene: TRBV6-5
J gene: TRBJ1-2
clone size: NA
D gene: NA
CDR3 DNA: TGTGCCAGCACGTCTGGTGGCAGGATCGACTATGGCTACACCTTC
CDR3 protein: CASTSGGRIDYGYTF

V gene: TRBV4-2
J gene: TRBJ2-1
clone size: NA
D gene: NA
CDR3 DNA: TGTGCCAGCAGCCAAGGAGACAGCTACAATGAGCAGTTCTTC
CDR3 protein: CASSQGDSYNEQFF

V gene: TRBV5-6
J gene: TRBJ1-5
clone size: once
D gene: NA
CDR3 DNA: TGTGCCAGCAGCTCCTCCCGGCGGCCGAATCAGCCCCAGCATTTT
CDR3 protein: CASSSSRRPNQPQHF